A selection of T cell receptor beta chains follows, all from one sample in a study of blood T cell repertoires in COVID-19. The data were produced by immunoSEQ multiplex PCR, yet TCRdb's version contains in-frame clones alone and is incomplete. The data hold approximately 270,000 clones, with about nine tenths observed a single time. The material sequenced was peripheral blood. The receptors stem from a man aged 35 to 55 with active or convalescent COVID-19. CDR3s include the opening cysteine and the closing phenylalanine or tryptophan. A D gene is named only where the DNA matches it firmly. Not all rows give a size; the values are once, few, many and, for expanded clones, a class.

j_call v_call d_call clone_size cdr3_nt cdr3_aa
TRBJ1-5 TRBV4-1 TRBD1 once TGCGCCAGCAGCCAAGCAATAGGGGACAGGCGTAATCAGCCCCAGCATTTT CASSQAIGDRRNQPQHF
TRBJ1-6 TRBV15 TRBD1 . TGTGCCACCAGCAGAGATACAGGGGGCGGTAATTCACCCCTCCACTTT CATSRDTGGGNSPLHF
TRBJ2-1 TRBV11-2 TRBD2 . TGTGCCAGCAGCCCTGGACTAGCGGGCTACAATGAGCAGTTCTTC CASSPGLAGYNEQFF
TRBJ2-7 TRBV13 . . TGTGCCAGCAGCTCCAAAGCGGACAGAATGGCCTACGAGCAGTACTTC CASSSKADRMAYEQYF
TRBJ2-7 TRBV24-1 TRBD2 . TGTGCCACCAGTGGAGCGGGGGCGGGAGGGCTCTACGAGCAGTACTTC CATSGAGAGGLYEQYF
TRBJ2-4 TRBV27 . . TGTGCCACCCTAAGCCGGGGGAACATTCAGTACTTC CATLSRGNIQYF
TRBJ1-1 TRBV11-2 . once TGTGCCAGCAGCTTAGACCGCGGGGAAGGAGGTGAAGCTTTCTTT CASSLDRGEGGEAFF
TRBJ2-4 TRBV5-1 . few TGCGCCAGCAGCCCCCAGGGGCTCGAAAACATTCAGTACTTC CASSPQGLENIQYF
TRBJ2-7 TRBV6-5 TRBD2 . TGTGCCAGCAGTTACGCGGCTAGCGGATACTACGAGCAGTACTTC CASSYAASGYYEQYF
TRBJ1-4 TRBV10-2 TRBD1 . TGCGCCAGCAGTGAGTGGGACAGCGGAAAACTGTTTTTT CASSEWDSGKLFF
TRBJ2-1 TRBV6-5 TRBD1 . TGTGCCAGCAATGGACAGGGGAATGAGCAGTTCTTC CASNGQGNEQFF
TRBJ2-7 TRBV11-3 TRBD2 . TGTGCCAGCAGCGGGCGGACTAGCGGGAGTGGATACGAGCAGTACTTC CASSGRTSGSGYEQYF
TRBJ2-5 TRBV4-1 TRBD2 . TGCGCCAGCAGGACTTCGACTAGCGGCCATTCGACCCAGTACTTC CASRTSTSGHSTQYF
TRBJ1-5 TRBV6-5 . . TGTGCCAGCAGCTTCCTGGGGGAGGGACATCAGCCCCAGCATTTT CASSFLGEGHQPQHF
TRBJ2-7 TRBV3-1/TRBV3-2 . . TGTGCCAGCAGCCAAGGGGCCCACTACGAGCAGTACTTC CASSQGAHYEQYF
TRBJ1-5 TRBV19 . . TGTGCCAGTAGTATCGGGACCCGTCTACATCGGGGGATAAGCAATCAGCCCCAGCATTTT CASSIGTRLHRGISNQPQHF
TRBJ2-2 TRBV5-1 . . TGCGCCAGCAGCTTGATGGCCATAGGGGACACCGGGGAGCTGTTTTTT CASSLMAIGDTGELFF
TRBJ1-3 TRBV6-5 . . TGTGCCAGCAGCTCGAGGGACTCTGGAAACACCATATATTTT CASSSRDSGNTIYF
TRBJ1-1 TRBV7-3 . . TGTGCCAGCAGCTTAGAGGAGGGTAACACTGAAGCTTTCTTT CASSLEEGNTEAFF
TRBJ1-4 TRBV30 . . TGTGCCTGGAGGCCGGACAGTTACGCTAATGAAAAACTGTTTTTT CAWRPDSYANEKLFF
TRBJ1-4 TRBV7-6 . . TGTGCCAGCAGCTTATCAGGTGAAAAACTGTTTTTT CASSLSGEKLFF
TRBJ2-7 TRBV5-5 TRBD1 . TGTGCCAGCAGCTATCGGGACAGGGCCTACGAGCAGTACTTC CASSYRDRAYEQYF
TRBJ2-7 TRBV4-1 TRBD1 . TGCGCCAGCAGCTCGACAGGGTCCGAGGATGAGCAGTACTTC CASSSTGSEDEQYF
TRBJ2-1 TRBV3-1/TRBV3-2 TRBD2 . TGTGCCAGCAGCCATAGTAGCGGGCTACTCTCAAGGAATGAGCAGTTCTTC CASSHSSGLLSRNEQFF
TRBJ2-5 TRBV18 TRBD2 . TGTGCCAGCTCATCATCTAGCGGGGGCGCAGGAGGGGAGACCCAGTACTTC CASSSSSGGAGGETQYF
TRBJ2-5 TRBV19 . . TGTGCCAGTAGCCTCCAGGGTCAAGAGACCCAGTACTTC CASSLQGQETQYF
TRBJ1-3 TRBV25-1 TRBD1 . TGTGCCAGCAGCCCTGGGGGGACAGACGGAAACACCATATATTTT CASSPGGTDGNTIYF
TRBJ1-4 TRBV4-2 . . TGTGCCAGCAGCCAACCTTGGAGGGCTGGGGATGAAAAACTGTTTTTT CASSQPWRAGDEKLFF
TRBJ1-6 TRBV29-1 . . TGCAGCGTTGTGGCAGGGGAGAATTCACCCCTCCACTTT CSVVAGENSPLHF
TRBJ2-5 TRBV13 . . TGTGCCAGCAGCTGGGGTCGGGACACAGAGACCCAGTACTTC CASSWGRDTETQYF
TRBJ2-3 TRBV24-1 TRBD2 . TGTGCCACCAGTGTCAGCGGGAGAAATAGCACAGATACGCAGTATTTT CATSVSGRNSTDTQYF
TRBJ1-1 TRBV7-9 . once TGTGCCAGCAGCTTAGGCCCAGGGGCTCGCGCTTTCTTT CASSLGPGARAFF
TRBJ2-3 TRBV12-3/TRBV12-4 . . TGTGCCAGCAGCCTCCTAGCAGCAGATACGCAGTATTTT CASSLLAADTQYF
TRBJ1-6 TRBV10-3 TRBD1 . TGTGCCATCAGTGAGTGGACAGGGCCGAATTCACCCCTCCACTTT CAISEWTGPNSPLHF
TRBJ1-5 TRBV4-2 . . TGTGCCAGCAGCCAAGCGGACAAGCAGGATCAGCCCCAGCATTTT CASSQADKQDQPQHF
TRBJ2-1 TRBV7-9 . . TGTGCCAGCAGCTTGGACAGAGAGCAGTTCTTC CASSLDREQFF
TRBJ2-3 TRBV4-1 TRBD2 . TGCGCCAGCAGCTCTCGTAGCGGGAGGGGAAGCACAGATACGCAGTATTTT CASSSRSGRGSTDTQYF
TRBJ1-2 TRBV5-6 . . TGTGCCAGCAGCCATTCAAGAGGGGGCTACACCTTC CASSHSRGGYTF
TRBJ1-1 TRBV10-3 . . TGTGCCATTCAGGGGAACACTGAAGCTTTCTTT CAIQGNTEAFF
TRBJ2-2 TRBV27 . few TGTGCCAGCTCGAATAGCAGGAACACCGGGGAGCTGTTTTTT CASSNSRNTGELFF
TRBJ1-3 TRBV4-1 . . TGCGCCAGCAGCCAAGAAAGGGTCGGACAGCACGGTGGAAACACCATATATTTT CASSQERVGQHGGNTIYF
TRBJ2-7 TRBV27 TRBD2 . TGTGCCAGCATGGTTGCGGGAGGCGTCTCCTACGAGCAGTACTTC CASMVAGGVSYEQYF